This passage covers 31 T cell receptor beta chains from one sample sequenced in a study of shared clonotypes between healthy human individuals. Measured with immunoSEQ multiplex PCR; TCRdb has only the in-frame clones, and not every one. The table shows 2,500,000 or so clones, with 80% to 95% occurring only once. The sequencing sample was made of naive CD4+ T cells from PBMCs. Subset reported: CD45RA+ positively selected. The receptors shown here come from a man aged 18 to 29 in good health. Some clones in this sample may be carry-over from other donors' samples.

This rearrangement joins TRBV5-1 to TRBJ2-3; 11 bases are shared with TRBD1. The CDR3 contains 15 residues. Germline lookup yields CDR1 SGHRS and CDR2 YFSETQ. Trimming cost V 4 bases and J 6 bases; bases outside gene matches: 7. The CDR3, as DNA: TGCGCCAGCAGCCCACGGACAGGGGGCAGGGATACGCAGTATTTT. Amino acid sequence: CASSPRTGGRDTQYF.

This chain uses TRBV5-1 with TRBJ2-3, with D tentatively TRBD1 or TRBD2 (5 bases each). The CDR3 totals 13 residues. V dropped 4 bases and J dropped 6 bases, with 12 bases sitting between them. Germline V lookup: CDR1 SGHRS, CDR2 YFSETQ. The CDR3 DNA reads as TGCGCCAGCAGCGCCCCTGAGGGGGATACGCAGTATTTT. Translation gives CASSAPEGDTQYF.

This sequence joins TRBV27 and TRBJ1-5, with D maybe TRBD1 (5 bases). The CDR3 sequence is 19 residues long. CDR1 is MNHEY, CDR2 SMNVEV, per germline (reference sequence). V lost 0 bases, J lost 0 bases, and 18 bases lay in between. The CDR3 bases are TGTGCCAGCAGTTTATCAGCGCCCGGGCAGGGTTATAGCAATCAGCCCCAGCATTTT. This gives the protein CASSLSAPGQGYSNQPQHF.

Here the CDR3 DNA reads TGTGCCAGTAGGGGCGGGAGGGCCGGAACCGGGGAGCTGTTTTTT. This translates into CASRGGRAGTGELFF. The chain links TRBV19 to TRBJ2-2; 9 bases fit TRBD2. CDR1 and CDR2 from the germline V gene are LNHDA and SQIVND (reference sequence). This CDR3 comprises 15 residues. The ends lost 6 bases at V and 5 bases at J; junction bases unmatched: 7.

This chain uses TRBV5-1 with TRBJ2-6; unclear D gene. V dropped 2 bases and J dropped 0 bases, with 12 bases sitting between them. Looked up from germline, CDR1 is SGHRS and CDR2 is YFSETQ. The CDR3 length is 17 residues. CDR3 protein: CASSFDLGVSGANVLTF. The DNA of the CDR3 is TGCGCCAGCAGCTTCGACCTAGGCGTCTCTGGGGCCAACGTCCTGACTTTC.

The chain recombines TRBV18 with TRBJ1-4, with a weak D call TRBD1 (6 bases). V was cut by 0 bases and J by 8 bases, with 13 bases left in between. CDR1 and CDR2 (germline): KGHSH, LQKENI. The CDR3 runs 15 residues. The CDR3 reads CASSPPRTGREKLFF. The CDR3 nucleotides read TGTGCCAGCTCACCACCGAGAACAGGGAGAGAAAAACTGTTTTTT.

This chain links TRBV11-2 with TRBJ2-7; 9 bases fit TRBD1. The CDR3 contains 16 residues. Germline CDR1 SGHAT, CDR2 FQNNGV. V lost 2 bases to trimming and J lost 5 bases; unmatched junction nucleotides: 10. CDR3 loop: CASSLLGTGRAHEQYF. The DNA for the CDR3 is TGTGCCAGCAGCTTACTAGGGACAGGGCGCGCCCACGAGCAGTACTTC. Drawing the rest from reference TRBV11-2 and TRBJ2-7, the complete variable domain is EAGVAQSPRYKIIEKRQSVAFWCNPISGHATLYWYQQILGQGPKLLIQFQNNGVVDDSQLPKDRFSAERLKGVDSTLKIQPAKLEDSAVYLCASSLLGTGRAHEQYFGPGTRLTVT.

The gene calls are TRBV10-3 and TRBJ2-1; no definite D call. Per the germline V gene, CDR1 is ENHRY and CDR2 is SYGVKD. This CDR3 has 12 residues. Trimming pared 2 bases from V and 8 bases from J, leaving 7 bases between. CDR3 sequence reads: CAISEVDDEQFF. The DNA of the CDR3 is TGTGCCATCAGTGAGGTCGATGATGAGCAGTTCTTC.

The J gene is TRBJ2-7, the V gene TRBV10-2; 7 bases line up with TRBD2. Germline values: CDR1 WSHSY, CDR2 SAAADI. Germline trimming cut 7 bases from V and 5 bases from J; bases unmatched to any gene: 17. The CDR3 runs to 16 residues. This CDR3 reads CASTSGSGLGIHEQYF. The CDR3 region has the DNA TGCGCCAGCACCTCCGGTTCTGGACTAGGGATCCACGAGCAGTACTTC.

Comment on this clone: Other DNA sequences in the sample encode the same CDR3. CDR3 in DNA: TGTGCCAGCAGCCCCCTTGGTGCCTACGAGCAGTACTTC. Protein product: CASSPLGAYEQYF. This chain links TRBV7-2 with TRBJ2-7; D remains ambiguous. Germline-derived CDR1 and CDR2 are SGHTA and FQGNSA. This CDR3 comprises 13 residues. Trimming took 5 bases from V and 2 from J, leaving 10 bases between them.

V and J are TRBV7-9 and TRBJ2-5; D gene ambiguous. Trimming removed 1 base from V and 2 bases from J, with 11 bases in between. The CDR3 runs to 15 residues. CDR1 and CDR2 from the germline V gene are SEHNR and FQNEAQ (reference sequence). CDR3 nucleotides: TGTGCCAGCAGCTTAGTCCCCAGCATTCAAGAGACCCAGTACTTC. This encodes CASSLVPSIQETQYF.

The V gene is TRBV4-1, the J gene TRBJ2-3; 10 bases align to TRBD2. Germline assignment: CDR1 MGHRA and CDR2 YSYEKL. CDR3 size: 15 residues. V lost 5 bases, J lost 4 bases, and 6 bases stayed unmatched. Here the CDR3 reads CASSASGSDSDTQYF. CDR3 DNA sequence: TGCGCCAGCAGCGCTAGCGGGAGCGATTCAGATACGCAGTATTTT.

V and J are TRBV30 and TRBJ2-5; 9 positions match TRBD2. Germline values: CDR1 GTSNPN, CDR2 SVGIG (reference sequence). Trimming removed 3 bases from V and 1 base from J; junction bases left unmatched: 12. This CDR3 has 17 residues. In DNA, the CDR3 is TGTGCCTGGAGCCCCCGGCTTCTAGCGGGACTCCAAGAGACCCAGTACTTC. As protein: CAWSPRLLAGLQETQYF.

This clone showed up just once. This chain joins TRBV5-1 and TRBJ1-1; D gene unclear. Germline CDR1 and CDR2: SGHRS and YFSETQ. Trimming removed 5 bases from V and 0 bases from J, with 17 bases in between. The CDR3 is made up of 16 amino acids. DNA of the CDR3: TGCGCCAGCAGTCAAGGACGGACCCTCATGAACACTGAAGCTTTCTTT. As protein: CASSQGRTLMNTEAFF.

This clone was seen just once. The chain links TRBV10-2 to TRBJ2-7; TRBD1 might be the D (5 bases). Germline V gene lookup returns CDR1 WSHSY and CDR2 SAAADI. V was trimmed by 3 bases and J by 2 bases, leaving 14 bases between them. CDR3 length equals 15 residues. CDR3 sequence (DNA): TGCGCCAGCAGTGAAATTTTCCAGGGTCCCTACGAGCAGTACTTC. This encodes CASSEIFQGPYEQYF.

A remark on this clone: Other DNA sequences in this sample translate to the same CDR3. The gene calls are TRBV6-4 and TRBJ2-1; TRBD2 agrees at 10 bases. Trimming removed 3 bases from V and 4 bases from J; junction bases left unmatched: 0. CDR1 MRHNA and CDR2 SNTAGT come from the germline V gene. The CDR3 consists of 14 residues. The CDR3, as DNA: TGTGCCAGCAGTGAACTAGCGGGATACAATGAGCAGTTCTTC. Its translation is CASSELAGYNEQFF.

This chain's CDR3 is CATSRDPGHYEQYF. CDR3 in DNA: TGTGCCACCAGCAGAGATCCAGGTCACTACGAGCAGTACTTC. The chain is built from TRBV15 and TRBJ2-7; D ambiguous. The CDR3 contains 14 residues. The germline V and J ends were trimmed by 0 bases and 3 bases, with 9 bases remaining between them. Germline CDR1 and CDR2: LNHNV and YYDKDF (reference sequence).

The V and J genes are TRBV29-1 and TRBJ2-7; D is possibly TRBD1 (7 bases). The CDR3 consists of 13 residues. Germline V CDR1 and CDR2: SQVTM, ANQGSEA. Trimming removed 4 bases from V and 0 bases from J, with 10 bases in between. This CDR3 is CSVAQGGSYEQYF. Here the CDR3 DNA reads TGCAGCGTTGCTCAGGGGGGCTCCTACGAGCAGTACTTC.

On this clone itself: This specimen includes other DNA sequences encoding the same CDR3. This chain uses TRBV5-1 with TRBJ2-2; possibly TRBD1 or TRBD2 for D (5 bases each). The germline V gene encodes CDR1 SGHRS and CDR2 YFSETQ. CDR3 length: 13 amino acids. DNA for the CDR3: TGCGCAACGGGGACGGGGAACACCGGGGAGCTGTTTTTT. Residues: CATGTGNTGELFF.

The DNA of the CDR3 is TGTGCCAGCAGGGGCCGGGACAGGGCACAAGAGACCCAGTACTTC. It codes for CASRGRDRAQETQYF. This sequence joins TRBV27 and TRBJ2-5; 9 bases agree with TRBD1. V lost 6 bases to trimming and J lost 2 bases; unmatched junction nucleotides: 7. Germline assignment: CDR1 MNHEY and CDR2 SMNVEV (reference sequence). The CDR3 is 15 residues long.

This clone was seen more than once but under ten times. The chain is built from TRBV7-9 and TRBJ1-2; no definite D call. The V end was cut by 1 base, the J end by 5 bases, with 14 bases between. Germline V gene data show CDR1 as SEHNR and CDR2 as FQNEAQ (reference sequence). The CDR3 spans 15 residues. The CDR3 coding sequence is TGTGCCAGCAGCTTAGGGGAGGGCATAGGGTATGGCTACACCTTC. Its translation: CASSLGEGIGYGYTF.

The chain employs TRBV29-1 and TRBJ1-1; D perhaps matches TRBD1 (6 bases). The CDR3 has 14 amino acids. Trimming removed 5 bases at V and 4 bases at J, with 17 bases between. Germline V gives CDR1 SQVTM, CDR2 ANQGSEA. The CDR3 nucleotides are TGCAGCGTTTGCATCGTGGCCAGGGGCACTGAAGCTTTCTTT. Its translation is CSVCIVARGTEAFF.

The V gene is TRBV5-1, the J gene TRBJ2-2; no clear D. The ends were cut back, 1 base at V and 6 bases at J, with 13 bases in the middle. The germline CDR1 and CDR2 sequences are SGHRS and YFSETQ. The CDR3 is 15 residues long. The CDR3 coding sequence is TGCGCCAGCAGCTTGAAGGGCAGTAACTCCGGGGAGCTGTTTTTT. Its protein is CASSLKGSNSGELFF.

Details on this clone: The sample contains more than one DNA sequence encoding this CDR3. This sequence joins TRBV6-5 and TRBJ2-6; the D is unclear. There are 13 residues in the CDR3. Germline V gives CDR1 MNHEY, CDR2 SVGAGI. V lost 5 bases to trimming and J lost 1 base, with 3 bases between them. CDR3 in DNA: TGTGCCAGCAGTGTATCTGGGGCCAACGTCCTGACTTTC. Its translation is CASSVSGANVLTF.

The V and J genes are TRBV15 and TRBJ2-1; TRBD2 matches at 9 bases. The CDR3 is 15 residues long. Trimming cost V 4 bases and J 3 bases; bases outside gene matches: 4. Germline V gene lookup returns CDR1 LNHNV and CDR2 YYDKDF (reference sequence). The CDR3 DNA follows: TGTGCCACCAGCACGCGGGGGGGATACTACAATGAGCAGTTCTTC. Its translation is CATSTRGGYYNEQFF.

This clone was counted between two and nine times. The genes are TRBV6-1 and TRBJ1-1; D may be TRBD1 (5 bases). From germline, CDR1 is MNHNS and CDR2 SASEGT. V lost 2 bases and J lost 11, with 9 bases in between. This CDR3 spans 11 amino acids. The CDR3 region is CASSEFWGAFF. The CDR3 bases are TGTGCCAGCAGTGAATTCTGGGGGGCTTTCTTT.

As DNA, the CDR3 is TGTGCCAGCAGGATCAGAGGGCGCAGCCCGTACTTC. It codes for CASRIRGRSPYF. The V call is TRBV28, the J call TRBJ2-7, with D maybe TRBD2 (5 bases). Germline values: CDR1 MDHEN, CDR2 SYDVKM. V lost 6 bases, J lost 12 bases, and 18 bases lay in between. This CDR3 has 12 residues.

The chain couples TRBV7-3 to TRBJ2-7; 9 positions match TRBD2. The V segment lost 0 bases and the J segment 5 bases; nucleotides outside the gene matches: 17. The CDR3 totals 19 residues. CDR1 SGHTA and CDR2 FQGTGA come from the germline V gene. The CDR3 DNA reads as TGTGCCAGCAGCTTAACAGGGTTCGGGAGCGGGAGGAATCCCCACGAGCAGTACTTC. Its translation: CASSLTGFGSGRNPHEQYF.

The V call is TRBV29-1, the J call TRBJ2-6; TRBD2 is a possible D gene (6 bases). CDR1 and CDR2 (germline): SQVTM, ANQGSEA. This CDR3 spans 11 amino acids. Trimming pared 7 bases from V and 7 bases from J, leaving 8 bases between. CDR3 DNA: TGCAGCGGCACTAGCGCCAACGTCCTGACTTTC. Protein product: CSGTSANVLTF.

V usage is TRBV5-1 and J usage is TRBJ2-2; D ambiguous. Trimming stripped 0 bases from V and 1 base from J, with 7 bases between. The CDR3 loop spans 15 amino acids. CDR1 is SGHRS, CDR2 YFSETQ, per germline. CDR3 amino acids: CASSLVPENTGELFF. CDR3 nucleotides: TGCGCCAGCAGCTTGGTTCCTGAGAACACCGGGGAGCTGTTTTTT.

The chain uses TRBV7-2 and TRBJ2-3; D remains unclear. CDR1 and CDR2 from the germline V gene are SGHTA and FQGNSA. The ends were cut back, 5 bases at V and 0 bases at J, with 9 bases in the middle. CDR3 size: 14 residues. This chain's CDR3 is CASSGPLSTDTQYF. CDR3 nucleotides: TGTGCCAGCAGCGGCCCCCTGAGCACAGATACGCAGTATTTT.